The 3 T cell receptor beta chains reported below all come from one sample, sequenced in a study of blood T cell repertoires in COVID-19. Assay used: immunoSEQ multiplex PCR; TCRdb lists only in-frame clones, some missing. Of about 46,000 clones in the sample, around 84% were seen once. The sequenced material came from peripheral blood. These receptors all come from a man older than 75 with active COVID-19.

In its sample, this clone was seen once. The chain is built from TRBV2 and TRBJ2-3; D unresolved. Germline V lookup: CDR1 SNHLY, CDR2 FYNNEI. V was trimmed by 8 bases and J by 6 bases, leaving 12 bases between them. This CDR3 has 12 amino acids. In nucleotides, the CDR3 is TGTGCCAGCGGAGCGACTGGGGATACGCAGTATTTT. Translated, it gives CASGATGDTQYF.

V usage is TRBV11-2 and J usage is TRBJ1-6; D remains unclear. Deletions cut 5 bases from V and 10 bases from J, with 18 bases between. Germline values: CDR1 SGHAT, CDR2 FQNNGV. CDR3 length: 15 residues. The CDR3 DNA reads as TGTGCCAGCAGCCCCGAGTTCGGGGTAGGATCACCCCTCCACTTT. Protein: CASSPEFGVGSPLHF.

This sequence joins TRBV29-1 and TRBJ2-3; no firm D call. The V end was cut by 5 bases, the J end by 0 bases, with 15 bases between. Germline lookup yields CDR1 SQVTM and CDR2 ANQGSEA. This CDR3 contains 15 residues. The CDR3 nucleotides read TGCAGCGTTCCCCCCCGGGTAGCTAGCACAGATACGCAGTATTTT. Encoded protein: CSVPPRVASTDTQYF.